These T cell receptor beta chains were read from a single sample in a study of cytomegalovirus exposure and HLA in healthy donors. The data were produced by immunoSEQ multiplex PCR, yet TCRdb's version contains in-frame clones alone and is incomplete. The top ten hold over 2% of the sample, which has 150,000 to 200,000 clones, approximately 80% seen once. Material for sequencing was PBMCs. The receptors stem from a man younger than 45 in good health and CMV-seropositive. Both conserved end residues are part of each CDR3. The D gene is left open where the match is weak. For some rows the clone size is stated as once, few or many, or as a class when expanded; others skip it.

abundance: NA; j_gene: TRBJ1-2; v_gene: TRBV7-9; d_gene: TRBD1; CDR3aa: CASSGRDRGPYGYTF; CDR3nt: TGTGCCAGCAGCGGACGGGACAGGGGGCCCTATGGCTACACCTTC
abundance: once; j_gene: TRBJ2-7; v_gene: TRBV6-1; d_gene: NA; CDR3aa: CASSEWTVYEQYF; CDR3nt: TGTGCCAGCAGTGAATGGACAGTTTACGAGCAGTACTTC
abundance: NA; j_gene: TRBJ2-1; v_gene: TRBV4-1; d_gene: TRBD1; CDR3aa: CASSQDTGGMASYQFF; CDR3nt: TGCGCCAGCAGCCAAGACACAGGGGGCATGGCCTCCTATCAGTTCTTC
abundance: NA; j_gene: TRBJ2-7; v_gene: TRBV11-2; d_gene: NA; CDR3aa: CASRNHRESTYEQYF; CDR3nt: TGTGCCAGCAGAAACCACAGGGAATCCACCTACGAGCAGTACTTC
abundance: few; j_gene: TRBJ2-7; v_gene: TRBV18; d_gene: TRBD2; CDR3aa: CASSPEGQSGGQYF; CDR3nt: TGTGCCAGCTCACCAGAGGGGCAGTCGGGGGGGCAGTACTTC
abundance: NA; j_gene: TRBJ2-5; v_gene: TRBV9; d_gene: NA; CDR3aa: CASSVVGQGLETQYF; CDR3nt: TGTGCCAGCAGCGTAGTAGGGCAGGGTCTAGAGACCCAGTACTTC
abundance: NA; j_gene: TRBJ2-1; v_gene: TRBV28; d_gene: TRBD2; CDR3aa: CASSLLPSGSYNEQFF; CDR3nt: TGTGCCAGCAGTTTGCTTCCTAGCGGGAGCTACAATGAGCAGTTCTTC
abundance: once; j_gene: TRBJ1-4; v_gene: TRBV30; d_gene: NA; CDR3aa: CAWSEFGEATNEKLFF; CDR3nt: TGTGCCTGGAGTGAATTCGGAGAAGCAACTAATGAAAAACTGTTTTTT
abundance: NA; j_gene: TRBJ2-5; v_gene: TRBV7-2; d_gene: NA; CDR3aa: CASSLASGASQETQYF; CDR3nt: TGTGCCAGCAGCTTAGCTTCAGGGGCATCCCAAGAGACCCAGTACTTC
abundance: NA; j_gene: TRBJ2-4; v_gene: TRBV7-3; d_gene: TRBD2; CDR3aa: CASSLSRGDIQYF; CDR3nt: TGTGCCAGCAGTCTCAGCCGGGGGGACATTCAGTACTTC
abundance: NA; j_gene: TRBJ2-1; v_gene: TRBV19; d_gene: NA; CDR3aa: CASSGVSPYNEQFF; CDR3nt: TGTGCCAGTAGCGGGGTTAGCCCCTACAATGAGCAGTTCTTC
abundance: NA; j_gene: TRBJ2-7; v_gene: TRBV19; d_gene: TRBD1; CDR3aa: CASNSLGQGGYEQYF; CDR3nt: TGTGCCAGCAACTCTCTCGGACAGGGAGGATACGAGCAGTACTTC
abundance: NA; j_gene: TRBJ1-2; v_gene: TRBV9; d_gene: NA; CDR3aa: CASSVDEGRIHGYTF; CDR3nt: TGTGCCAGCAGCGTAGATGAGGGAAGGATACATGGCTACACCTTC
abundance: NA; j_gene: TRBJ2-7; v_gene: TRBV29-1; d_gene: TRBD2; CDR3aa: CSAEVGGSSYEQYF; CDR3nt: TGCAGCGCGGAAGTGGGGGGGAGCTCCTACGAGCAGTACTTC
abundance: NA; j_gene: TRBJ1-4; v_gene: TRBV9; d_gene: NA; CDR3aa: CASSPWGGLNEKLFF; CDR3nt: TGTGCCAGCAGCCCCTGGGGGGGCCTTAATGAAAAACTGTTTTTT
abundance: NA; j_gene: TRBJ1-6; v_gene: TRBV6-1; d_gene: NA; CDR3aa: CASSDRGRGGNSPLHF; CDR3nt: TGTGCCAGCAGTGACAGGGGCCGCGGGGGTAATTCACCCCTCCACTTT
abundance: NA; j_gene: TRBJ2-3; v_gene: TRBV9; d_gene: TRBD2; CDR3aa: CASSGRASGDTDTQYF; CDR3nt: TGTGCCAGCAGCGGGCGGGCTAGCGGGGACACAGATACGCAGTATTTT
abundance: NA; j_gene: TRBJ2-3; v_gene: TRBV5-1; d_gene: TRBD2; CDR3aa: CASSLAPAGGTDTQYF; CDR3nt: TGCGCCAGCAGCTTGGCCCCGGCGGGGGGCACAGATACGCAGTATTTT
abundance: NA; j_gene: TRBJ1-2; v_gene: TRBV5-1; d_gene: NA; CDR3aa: CASSLAWEMKGYTF; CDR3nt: TGCGCCAGCAGCTTGGCGTGGGAAATGAAGGGGTACACCTTC
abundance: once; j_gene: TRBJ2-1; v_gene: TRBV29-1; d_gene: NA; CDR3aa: CSVTNSNEQFF; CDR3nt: TGCAGCGTTACCAACTCCAATGAGCAGTTCTTC
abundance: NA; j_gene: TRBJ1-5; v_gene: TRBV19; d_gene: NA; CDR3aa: CASSMGRVGDQPQHF; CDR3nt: TGTGCCAGTAGTATGGGAAGGGTCGGGGATCAGCCCCAGCATTTT
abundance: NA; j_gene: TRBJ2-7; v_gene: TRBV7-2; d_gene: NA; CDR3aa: CASSLSRWSEEQYF; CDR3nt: TGTGCCAGCAGCTTAAGCCGGTGGAGTGAAGAGCAGTACTTC
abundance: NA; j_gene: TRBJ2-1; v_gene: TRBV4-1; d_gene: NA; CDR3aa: CASSQVRVNEQFF; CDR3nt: TGCGCCAGCAGCCAAGTGAGGGTCAATGAGCAGTTCTTC
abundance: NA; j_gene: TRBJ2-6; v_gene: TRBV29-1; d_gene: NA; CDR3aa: CSVGQATSGANVLTF; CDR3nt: TGCAGCGTTGGACAGGCCACCTCTGGGGCCAACGTCCTGACTTTC
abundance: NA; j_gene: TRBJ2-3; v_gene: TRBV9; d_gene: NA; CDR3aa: CASSSLEGWADTQYF; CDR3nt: TGTGCCAGCAGCTCCCTAGAGGGTTGGGCAGATACGCAGTATTTT
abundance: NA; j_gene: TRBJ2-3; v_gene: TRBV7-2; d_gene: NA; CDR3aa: CASSLQGGADTQYF; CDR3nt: TGTGCCAGCAGCCTACAGGGTGGGGCAGATACGCAGTATTTT
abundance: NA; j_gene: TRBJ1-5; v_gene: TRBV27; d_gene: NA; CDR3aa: CASSLRTGNQPQHF; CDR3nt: TGTGCCAGCAGTTTAAGGACAGGCAATCAGCCCCAGCATTTT